This passage covers 3 T cell receptor beta chains from one sample sequenced in a study of shared clonotypes between healthy human individuals. The data were produced by immunoSEQ multiplex PCR, yet TCRdb's version contains in-frame clones alone and is incomplete. Here the sample spans some 580,000 clones, about 97% being singletons. The sequencing input was naive CD4+ T cells sorted from blood. Subset here: CD45RA+ positively selected. These receptors were taken from a woman in her 30s in good health.

This clone was found once. The V call is TRBV7-9, the J call TRBJ1-4, with TRBD1 matching 10 bases. V lost 3 bases, J lost 2 bases, and 12 bases stayed unmatched. The CDR3 contains 19 residues. Looked up from germline, CDR1 is SEHNR and CDR2 is FQNEAQ (reference sequence). This CDR3 is CASSFAGTGAFYTNEKLFF. The CDR3, as DNA: TGTGCCAGCAGCTTTGCCGGGACAGGGGCATTTTATACTAATGAAAAACTGTTTTTT.

This chain connects TRBV5-4 to TRBJ1-4; D is undetermined. The V gene's germline CDR1 is SGHNT and CDR2 YYREEE (reference sequence). The CDR3 is 16 amino acids. The germline V and J ends were trimmed by 4 bases and 0 bases, with 13 bases remaining between them. The CDR3 coding sequence is TGTGCCAGCAGCCCGACGCCCGGTGCAACTAATGAAAAACTGTTTTTT. This gives the protein CASSPTPGATNEKLFF.

J is TRBJ2-7 and V is TRBV6-1; no definite D call. V was shortened by 3 bases and J by 2 bases, with 2 bases between the two germline ends. Germline CDR1 MNHNS, CDR2 SASEGT. The CDR3 has 11 amino acids. CDR3 region: CASSEPYEQYF. The DNA of the CDR3 is TGTGCCAGCAGTGAGCCCTACGAGCAGTACTTC.